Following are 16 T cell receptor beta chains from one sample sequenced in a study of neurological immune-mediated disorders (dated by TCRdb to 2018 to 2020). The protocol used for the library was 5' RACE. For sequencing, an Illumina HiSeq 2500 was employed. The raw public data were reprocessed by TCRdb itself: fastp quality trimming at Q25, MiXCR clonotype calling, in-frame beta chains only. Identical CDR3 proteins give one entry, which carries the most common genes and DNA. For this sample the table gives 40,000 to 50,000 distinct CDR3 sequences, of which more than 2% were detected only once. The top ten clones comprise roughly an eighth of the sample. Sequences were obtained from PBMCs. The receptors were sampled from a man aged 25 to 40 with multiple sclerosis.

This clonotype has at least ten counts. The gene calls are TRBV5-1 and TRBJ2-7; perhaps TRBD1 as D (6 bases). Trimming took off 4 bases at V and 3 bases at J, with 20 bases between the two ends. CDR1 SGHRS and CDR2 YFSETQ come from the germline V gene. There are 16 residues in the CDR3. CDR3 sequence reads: CASSLLGTTLGYEQYF. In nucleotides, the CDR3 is TGCGCCAGCAGCCTGCTTGGGACAACCCTTGGCTACGAGCAGTACTTC.

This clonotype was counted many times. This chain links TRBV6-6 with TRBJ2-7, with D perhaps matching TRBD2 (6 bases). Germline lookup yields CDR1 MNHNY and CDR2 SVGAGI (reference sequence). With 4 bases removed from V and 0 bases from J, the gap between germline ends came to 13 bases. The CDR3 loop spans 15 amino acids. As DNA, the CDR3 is TGTGCCAGCAGTTTCCGCAGCGGGTCCTCCTACGAGCAGTACTTC. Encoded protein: CASSFRSGSSYEQYF.

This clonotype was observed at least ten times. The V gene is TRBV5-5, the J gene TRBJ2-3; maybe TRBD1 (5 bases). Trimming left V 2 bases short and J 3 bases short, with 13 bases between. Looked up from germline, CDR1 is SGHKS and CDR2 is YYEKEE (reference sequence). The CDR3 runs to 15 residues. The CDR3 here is CASSFSSAGTDTQYF. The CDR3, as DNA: TGTGCCAGCAGCTTCTCGTCAGCAGGGACAGATACGCAGTATTTT.

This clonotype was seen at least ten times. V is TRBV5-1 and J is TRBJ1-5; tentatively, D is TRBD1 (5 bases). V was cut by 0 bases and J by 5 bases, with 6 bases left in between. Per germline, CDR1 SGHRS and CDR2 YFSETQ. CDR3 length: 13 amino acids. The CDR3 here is CASSLGGDQPQHF. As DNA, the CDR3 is TGCGCCAGCAGCTTGGGAGGGGATCAGCCCCAGCATTTT. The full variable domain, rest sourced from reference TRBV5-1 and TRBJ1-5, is KAGVTQTPRYLIKTRGQQVTLSCSPISGHRSVSWYQQTPGQGLQFLFEYFSETQRNKGNFPGRFSGRQFSNSRSEMNVSTLELGDSALYLCASSLGGDQPQHFGDGTRLSIL.

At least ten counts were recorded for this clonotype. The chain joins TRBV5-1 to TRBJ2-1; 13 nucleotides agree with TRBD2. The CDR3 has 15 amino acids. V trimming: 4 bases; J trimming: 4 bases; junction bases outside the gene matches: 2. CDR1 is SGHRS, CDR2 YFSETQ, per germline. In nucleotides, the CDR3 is TGCGCCAGCAGCGTGGGACTAGCGGGATACAATGAGCAGTTCTTC. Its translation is CASSVGLAGYNEQFF.

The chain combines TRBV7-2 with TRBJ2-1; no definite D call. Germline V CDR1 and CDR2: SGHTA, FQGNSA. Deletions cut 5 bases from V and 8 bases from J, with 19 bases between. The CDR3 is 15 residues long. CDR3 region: CASSPSGSHGDEQFF. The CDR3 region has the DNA TGTGCCAGCAGCCCTTCCGGATCCCACGGCGATGAGCAGTTCTTC.

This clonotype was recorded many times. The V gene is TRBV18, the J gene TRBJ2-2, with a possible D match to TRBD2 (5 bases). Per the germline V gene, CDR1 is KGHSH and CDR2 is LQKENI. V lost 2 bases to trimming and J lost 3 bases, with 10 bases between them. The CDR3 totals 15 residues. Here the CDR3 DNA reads TGTGCCAGCTCACCATCGGGATTGGACACCGGGGAGCTGTTTTTT. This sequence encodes CASSPSGLDTGELFF. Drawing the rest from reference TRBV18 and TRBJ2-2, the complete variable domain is NAGVMQNPRHLVRRRGQEARLRCSPMKGHSHVYWYRQLPEEGLKFMVYLQKENIIDESGMPKERFSAEFPKEGPSILRIQQVVRGDSAAYFCASSPSGLDTGELFFGEGSRLTVL.

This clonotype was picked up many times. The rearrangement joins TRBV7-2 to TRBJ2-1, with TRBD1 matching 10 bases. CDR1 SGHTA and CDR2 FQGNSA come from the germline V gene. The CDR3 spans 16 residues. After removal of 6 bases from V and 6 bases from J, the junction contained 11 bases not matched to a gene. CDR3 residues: CASSRREGTGVNEQFF. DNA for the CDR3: TGTGCCAGCAGTCGTAGGGAAGGGACAGGGGTCAATGAGCAGTTCTTC.

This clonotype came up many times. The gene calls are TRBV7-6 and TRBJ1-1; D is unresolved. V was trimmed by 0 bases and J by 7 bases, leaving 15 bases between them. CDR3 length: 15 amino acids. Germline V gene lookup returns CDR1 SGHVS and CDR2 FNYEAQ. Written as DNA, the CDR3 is TGTGCCAGCAGCTTAGCGCAGAACAGCTGGAATGAAGCTTTCTTT. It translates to CASSLAQNSWNEAFF.

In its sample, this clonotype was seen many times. The CDR3 nucleotides are TGTGCCAGCACCAATTATAATACCGGGGAGCTGTTTTTT. It specifies CASTNYNTGELFF. The V gene is TRBV12-3 or TRBV12-4, the J gene TRBJ2-2; D unresolved. This CDR3 spans 13 amino acids. V was shortened by 7 bases and J by 5 bases, with 11 bases between the two germline ends.

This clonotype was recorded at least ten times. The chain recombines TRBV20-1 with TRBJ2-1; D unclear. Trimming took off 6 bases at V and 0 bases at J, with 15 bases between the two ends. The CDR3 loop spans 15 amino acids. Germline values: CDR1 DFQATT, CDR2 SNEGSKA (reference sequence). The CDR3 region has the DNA TGCAGTGCCAATTCGTATTCTCGCTCCTACAATGAGCAGTTCTTC. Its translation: CSANSYSRSYNEQFF.

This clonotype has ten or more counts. As DNA, the CDR3 is TGTGCCAGCAGGCCCGGGCTAGCGGGGACAGATACGCAGTATTTT. Protein: CASRPGLAGTDTQYF. The chain links TRBV6-5 to TRBJ2-3, with 9 bases lining up with TRBD2. V was pared by 6 bases and J by 3 bases, with 7 bases of the junction left unmatched. This CDR3 spans 15 amino acids. CDR1 and CDR2 from the germline V gene are MNHEY and SVGAGI.

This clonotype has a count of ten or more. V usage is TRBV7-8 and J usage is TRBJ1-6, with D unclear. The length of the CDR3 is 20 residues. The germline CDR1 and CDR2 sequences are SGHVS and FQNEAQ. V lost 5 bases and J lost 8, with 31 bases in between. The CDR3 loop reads CASSPRGPLLTDSSHSPLHF. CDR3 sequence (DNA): TGTGCCAGCAGCCCACGTGGCCCATTACTGACGGATTCTTCACATTCACCCCTCCACTTT.

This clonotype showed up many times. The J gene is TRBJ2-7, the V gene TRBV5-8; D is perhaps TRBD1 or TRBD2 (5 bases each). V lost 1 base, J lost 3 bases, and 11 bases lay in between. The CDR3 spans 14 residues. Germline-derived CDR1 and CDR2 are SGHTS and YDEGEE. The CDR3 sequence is CASSLRDPRYEQYF. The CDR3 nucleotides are TGTGCCAGCAGCTTGCGGGACCCCCGCTACGAGCAGTACTTC.

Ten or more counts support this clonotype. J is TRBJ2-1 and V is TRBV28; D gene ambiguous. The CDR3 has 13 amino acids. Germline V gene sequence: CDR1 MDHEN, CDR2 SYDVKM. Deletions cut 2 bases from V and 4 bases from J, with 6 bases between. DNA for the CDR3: TGTGCCAGCAGTTTACCCTCGTACAATGAGCAGTTCTTC. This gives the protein CASSLPSYNEQFF.

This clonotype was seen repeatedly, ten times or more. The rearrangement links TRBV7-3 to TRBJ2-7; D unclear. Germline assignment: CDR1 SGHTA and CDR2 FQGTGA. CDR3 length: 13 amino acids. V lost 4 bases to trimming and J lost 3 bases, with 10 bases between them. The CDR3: CASSYQRNYEQYF. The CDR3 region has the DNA TGTGCCAGCAGCTACCAAAGGAACTACGAGCAGTACTTC.